This T cell receptor beta chain was observed in a study of a mutant IDH1 vaccine in newly diagnosed glioma. As for the study in general: Males made up roughly 60% and females about 38% of treated patients, whose mean age was 40.4 years. Pretreatment consisted of radiotherapy, temozolomide, or both, with most receiving both.

The study's findings and limits: Overall, about 92% of patients had vaccine-induced immune responses. Pseudoprogression seemed unlinked to shifts in top peripheral T cell clonotypes.

Profiling relied on immunoSEQ multiplex PCR, and the TCRdb table lists in-frame clones only, not all of them. The repertoire has around 50,000 clones, approximately 90% of them found once; the top ten carry 2% to 2.5%. Comment on this clone: What it binds is not known.

Germline V CDR1 and CDR2: MGHRA, YSYEKL. The CDR3 spans 18 residues. V lost 4 bases, J lost 10 bases, and 19 bases stayed unmatched. The time point was: baseline, week 1 (first vaccination visit). Treatment described: pre-vaccination baseline after standard-of-care therapy. The chain uses TRBV4-1 and TRBJ2-1; 10 bases map to TRBD2. Source: PBMCs, taken from a glioma patient treated with radiotherapy, temozolomide or both. The receptor was derived from a middle-aged man with glioma. The CDR3, as DNA: TGCGCCAGCAGCCGCTCAACCGTGGGTCTAGCGGGAGCCACGGAGCAGTTCTTC. Amino acid sequence: CASSRSTVGLAGATEQFF.